The next 5 T cell receptor beta chains were all read from a single sample in a study of T cells in Graves' hyperthyroidism and ophthalmopathy. Regions amplified from RNA transcripts were the TCR beta CDR3 regions. The TCR CDR3 was amplified in a first-round RT-PCR using the HTBI primer set. Each CDR3 protein is one row after TCRdb ran MiXCR on the multiplex PCR reads. The profile shows about 420,000 distinct CDR3 sequences, more than 15% of them singletons. Sequenced sample: blood. The receptor set was obtained from a woman aged 18-29 years with Graves' hyperthyroidism.

This clonotype was recorded a few times. This chain uses TRBV9 with TRBJ2-2; possibly TRBD2 for D (5 bases). Per the germline V gene, CDR1 is SGDLS and CDR2 is YYNGEE. The CDR3 covers 15 residues. Trimming cost V 0 bases and J 6 bases, with 12 bases left between them. The CDR3 reads CASSVDEEASGELFF. Here the CDR3 DNA reads TGTGCCAGCAGCGTAGATGAGGAGGCGTCCGGGGAGCTGTTTTTT.

This clonotype was seen only a few times. This chain uses TRBV6-5 with TRBJ2-1, with D unclear. Germline V gives CDR1 MNHEY, CDR2 SVGAGI. V lost 0 bases, J lost 6 bases, and 9 bases lay in between. The CDR3 covers 14 residues. The CDR3 reads CASSYSIALNEQFF. Written as DNA, the CDR3 is TGTGCCAGCAGTTACTCGATCGCCCTCAATGAGCAGTTCTTC.

This clonotype was seen only once. This may arise from a read error, as a much more abundant clone is one base away. In DNA form, the CDR3 reads TGTGCCAGCAGCGTCACTCACAGATCCGCTAGGAGCACTGAAGCTTTCTTT. It is translated as CASSVTHRSARSTEAFF. This sequence joins TRBV13 and TRBJ1-1; D remains ambiguous. The V and J ends lost 5 bases and 4 bases respectively, with 23 bases between them. CDR1 PRHDT and CDR2 FYEKMQ come from the germline V gene (reference sequence). The CDR3 is 17 amino acids.

This clonotype was counted a few times. The chain combines TRBV29-1 with TRBJ2-1; 13 positions agree with TRBD2. Trimming removed 4 bases from V and 5 bases from J; junction bases left unmatched: 8. This CDR3 region has 16 residues. CDR1 is SQVTM and CDR2 is ANQGSEA in the germline V gene. CDR3 loop: CSVGRTSGRNDNEQFF. The CDR3 region has the DNA TGCAGCGTTGGCCGGACTAGCGGGAGAAATGACAATGAGCAGTTCTTC.

A remark on this clonotype: This may be a read error: a much more frequent sequence differs by one nucleotide. The V and J genes are TRBV12-3 or TRBV12-4 and TRBJ1-1, with TRBD1 identical over 9 bases. The CDR3 is 15 amino acids. The CDR3 loop is CACSFQTGGNTEAFF. Here the CDR3 DNA reads TGTGCCTGCAGTTTTCAGACAGGGGGGAACACTGAAGCTTTCTTT.